This is a list of T cell receptor beta chains from one sample in a study of technical replicates of blood from a handful of donors. Some clones are missing from TCRdb's copy, which holds only in-frame ones; the method was immunoSEQ multiplex PCR. Among about 98,000 clones listed, 90% to 97% were seen once. Sequencing input: T cells isolated from PBMCs. These receptors all come from a human donor in good health. Each CDR3 is given with its conserved first and last residue. Each record gives: J gene, clone size, V gene, D gene, CDR3 protein, CDR3 DNA. The D gene is left open where the match is weak. Some rows have no size entry. The others give once, few or many, or a class for an expanded clone.

j_gene: TRBJ2-2
abundance: -
v_gene: TRBV28
d_gene: -
CDR3aa: CASSLWTAGTGELFF
CDR3nt: TGTGCCAGCAGTTTATGGACGGCGGGCACCGGGGAGCTGTTTTTT

j_gene: TRBJ2-1
abundance: -
v_gene: TRBV2
d_gene: TRBD2
CDR3aa: CASRVEPSGNYNEQFF
CDR3nt: TGTGCCAGCAGAGTTGAGCCTAGCGGCAATTACAATGAGCAGTTCTTC

j_gene: TRBJ1-4
abundance: once
v_gene: TRBV4-1
d_gene: TRBD1
CDR3aa: CASSQGQGLGEKLFF
CDR3nt: TGCGCCAGCAGCCAAGGACAGGGGCTAGGTGAAAAACTGTTTTTT

j_gene: TRBJ2-7
abundance: -
v_gene: TRBV18
d_gene: TRBD2
CDR3aa: CASSPTSDTYEQYF
CDR3nt: TGTGCCAGCTCACCAACTAGCGATACCTACGAGCAGTACTTC

j_gene: TRBJ2-3
abundance: -
v_gene: TRBV10-2
d_gene: TRBD2
CDR3aa: CASSEAPGGQDTQYF
CDR3nt: TGCGCCAGCAGTGAGGCCCCGGGGGGGCAAGATACGCAGTATTTT

j_gene: TRBJ2-1
abundance: -
v_gene: TRBV7-9
d_gene: -
CDR3aa: CASSLVAGINEQFF
CDR3nt: TGTGCCAGCAGCTTAGTGGCTGGTATCAATGAGCAGTTCTTC

j_gene: TRBJ2-5
abundance: -
v_gene: TRBV4-1
d_gene: -
CDR3aa: CASSQGRLETQYF
CDR3nt: TGCGCCAGCAGCCAAGGGAGGTTGGAGACCCAGTACTTC

j_gene: TRBJ2-7
abundance: -
v_gene: TRBV28
d_gene: TRBD1
CDR3aa: CASRTQGASYEQYF
CDR3nt: TGTGCCAGCAGGACCCAGGGGGCCTCCTACGAGCAGTACTTC

j_gene: TRBJ2-2
abundance: -
v_gene: TRBV7-9
d_gene: -
CDR3aa: CASSSKSRTVTGELFF
CDR3nt: TGTGCCAGCAGCTCAAAATCACGGACAGTCACCGGGGAGCTGTTTTTT

j_gene: TRBJ1-1
abundance: once
v_gene: TRBV2
d_gene: -
CDR3aa: CASSESGVVAEAFF
CDR3nt: TGTGCCAGCAGTGAGTCCGGGGTGGTGGCTGAAGCTTTCTTT

j_gene: TRBJ2-3
abundance: -
v_gene: TRBV5-4
d_gene: TRBD2
CDR3aa: CASSRSSGDTQYF
CDR3nt: TGTGCCAGCAGCCGGTCTAGCGGGGATACGCAGTATTTT

j_gene: TRBJ2-5
abundance: -
v_gene: TRBV7-9
d_gene: -
CDR3aa: CASSDRETQYF
CDR3nt: TGTGCCAGCAGCGACAGAGAGACCCAGTACTTC

j_gene: TRBJ2-7
abundance: -
v_gene: TRBV7-9
d_gene: TRBD1
CDR3aa: CASSPVRGTGGTYEQYF
CDR3nt: TGTGCCAGCAGCCCAGTCCGGGGGACAGGGGGAACCTACGAGCAGTACTTC

j_gene: TRBJ1-2
abundance: once
v_gene: TRBV11-3
d_gene: -
CDR3aa: CASSDGYPGGYTF
CDR3nt: TGTGCCAGCAGCGACGGATACCCAGGCGGCTACACCTTC

j_gene: TRBJ2-5
abundance: once
v_gene: TRBV2
d_gene: -
CDR3aa: CASSQMVVGGGTQYF
CDR3nt: TGTGCCAGCAGCCAAATGGTAGTCGGGGGTGGGACCCAGTACTTC

j_gene: TRBJ2-7
abundance: -
v_gene: TRBV4-1
d_gene: -
CDR3aa: CASSQGQVSYEQYF
CDR3nt: TGCGCCAGCAGCCAAGGACAGGTTTCCTACGAGCAGTACTTC

j_gene: TRBJ1-1
abundance: -
v_gene: TRBV6-6
d_gene: TRBD1
CDR3aa: CASNAGGNTEAFF
CDR3nt: TGTGCCAGCAACGCAGGGGGTAACACTGAAGCTTTCTTT